These 9 T cell receptor beta chains originate from one sample sequenced in a study of response to subunit inactivated influenza vaccine. MiXCR was run by TCRdb on the RT-PCR reads, yielding one entry per CDR3 protein. The sample includes a few hundred thousand distinct CDR3 sequences, 14% of them seen just once. Sequencing used PBMCs from blood, obtained less than 13 days after vaccination. Receptors were obtained from a man aged 50 or older who received an inactivated influenza vaccine.

This clonotype was picked up many times. The chain has TRBV20-1 and TRBJ2-1; D gene unclear. Germline CDR1 reads DFQATT; CDR2 reads SNEGSKA (reference sequence). Between the trimmed V and J ends, which lost 3 bases and 0 bases, there was a span of 9 bases. The CDR3 extends over 14 amino acids. The CDR3 DNA follows: TGCAGTGCTAGGGGCAGGAGCTCCTACAATGAGCAGTTCTTC. Amino acid sequence: CSARGRSSYNEQFF.

The V call is TRBV2, the J call TRBJ2-1; D is uncertain. Trimming took 3 bases from V and 0 from J, leaving 12 bases between them. From germline, CDR1 is SNHLY and CDR2 FYNNEI. The CDR3 has 16 residues. The CDR3 DNA is TGTGCCAGCAGTGATAGGCCCGAGAGCTCCTACAATGAGCAGTTCTTC. Its protein product is CASSDRPESSYNEQFF.

This clonotype showed up just a few times. The gene calls are TRBV7-2 and TRBJ2-4, with D maybe TRBD1 (6 bases). Per germline, CDR1 SGHTA and CDR2 FQGNSA. V was pared by 5 bases and J by 6 bases, with 14 bases between. The CDR3 length is 14 residues. CDR3 loop: CASSPRVGGNIQYF. The CDR3, as DNA: TGTGCCAGCAGCCCCCGAGTAGGGGGAAACATTCAGTACTTC.

This clonotype appeared a few times. The chain couples TRBV28 to TRBJ2-3; D gene ambiguous. Per the germline V gene, CDR1 is MDHEN and CDR2 is SYDVKM. Trimming shortened V by 6 bases and J by 2 bases, and 9 bases separated the two germline ends. The CDR3 spans 13 residues. CDR3 sequence: CASRTRITDTQYF. The CDR3 DNA sequence: TGTGCCAGCAGGACGAGGATCACAGATACGCAGTATTTT.

About this clonotype itself: Being one base from a much bigger clone, this may be a read error. The CDR3 DNA is TGTGCCAGCAATTTTAGGACAGGTCAGGACAATGAGCAGTTCTTC. Protein sequence: CASNFRTGQDNEQFF. The chain recombines TRBV12-3 or TRBV12-4 with TRBJ2-1; 7 nucleotides align to TRBD1. After removal of 7 bases from V and 5 bases from J, the junction contained 11 bases not matched to a gene. This CDR3 contains 15 residues.

J is TRBJ2-3 and V is TRBV5-5, with 7 positions matching TRBD1. Germline V gene lookup returns CDR1 SGHKS and CDR2 YYEKEE (reference sequence). J gave up 2 bases and V 1 base, and 4 bases lay outside the gene matches. The CDR3 has 15 residues. CDR3 nucleotides: TGTGCCAGCAGCTTGACGGGACAGACCACAGATACGCAGTATTTT. Its protein is CASSLTGQTTDTQYF.

This clonotype was picked up a small number of times. The CDR3 bases are TGTGCCAGCAGTCCTGACACCTTTTTCGATGAGCAGTTCTTC. Residues: CASSPDTFFDEQFF. This sequence joins TRBV6-1 and TRBJ2-1; D is undetermined. The germline V and J ends were trimmed by 5 bases and 8 bases, with 16 bases remaining between them. Germline V CDR1 and CDR2: MNHNS, SASEGT. This CDR3 comprises 14 residues.

This clonotype has only a few counts. The chain is built from TRBV5-1 and TRBJ2-7; D is possibly TRBD1 (6 bases). The CDR3 has 13 residues. Per the germline V gene, CDR1 is SGHRS and CDR2 is YFSETQ. Trimming took off 2 bases at V and 5 bases at J, with 11 bases between the two ends. The CDR3 bases are TGCGCCAGCAGCTTCTGGGGGCAGGACGAGCAGTACTTC. This gives the protein CASSFWGQDEQYF. The full variable domain, its missing parts supplied by reference TRBV5-1 and TRBJ2-7, is KAGVTQTPRYLIKTRGQQVTLSCSPISGHRSVSWYQQTPGQGLQFLFEYFSETQRNKGNFPGRFSGRQFSNSRSEMNVSTLELGDSALYLCASSFWGQDEQYFGPGTRLTVT.

The chain uses TRBV7-3 and TRBJ2-1; 7 nucleotides agree with TRBD2. Unmatched junction bases numbered 6, after V lost 2 bases and J lost 8 bases. This CDR3 region has 14 residues. Germline CDR1 SGHTA, CDR2 FQGTGA. This CDR3 reads CASSLGGRTDEQFF. CDR3 nucleotide sequence: TGTGCCAGCAGCTTAGGCGGGAGAACCGATGAGCAGTTCTTC.